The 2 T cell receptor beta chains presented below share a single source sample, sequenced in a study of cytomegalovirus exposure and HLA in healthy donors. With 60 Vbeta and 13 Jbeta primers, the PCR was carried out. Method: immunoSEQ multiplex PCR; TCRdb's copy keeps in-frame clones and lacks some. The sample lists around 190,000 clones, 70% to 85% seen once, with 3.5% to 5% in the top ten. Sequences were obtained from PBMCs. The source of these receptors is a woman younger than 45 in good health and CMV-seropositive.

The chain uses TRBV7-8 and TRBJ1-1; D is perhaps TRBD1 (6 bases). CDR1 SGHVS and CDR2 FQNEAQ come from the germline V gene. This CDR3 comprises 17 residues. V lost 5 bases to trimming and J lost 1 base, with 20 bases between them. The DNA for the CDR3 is TGTGCCAGCAGCCCCCAGGGGCCGGCTCCCAAGAACACTGAAGCTTTCTTT. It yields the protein CASSPQGPAPKNTEAFF.

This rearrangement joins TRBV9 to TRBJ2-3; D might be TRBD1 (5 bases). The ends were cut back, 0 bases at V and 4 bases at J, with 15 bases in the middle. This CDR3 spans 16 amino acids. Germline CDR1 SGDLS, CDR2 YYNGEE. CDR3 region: CASSVGVDSNSDTQYF. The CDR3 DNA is TGTGCCAGCAGCGTAGGAGTAGACAGTAACTCAGATACGCAGTATTTT.